This TCR beta chain was captured in a study of blood T cells in healthy people across ages. The use of a sample-barcoded 5' primer and a J-beta primer mix characterized a second PCR of roughly 6 to 11 cycles. TCRdb redid the calling of the 5' RACE reads with MiXCR, one entry per CDR3 protein. The data show about 970,000 distinct CDR3 sequences, roughly half seen once. Germline values: CDR1 SGHRS, CDR2 YFSETQ. Trimming cost V 0 bases and J 7 bases; bases outside gene matches: 10. The CDR3 runs to 16 residues. The source material was blood. This receptor was taken from a woman aged 55 to 70 in good health. The chain links TRBV5-1 to TRBJ2-1; the match to TRBD2 covers 7 bases. In DNA form, the CDR3 reads TGCGCCAGCAGCTTGGCCGTGGTGGTCGGGGGGAATGAGCAGTTCTTC. Residues: CASSLAVVVGGNEQFF.